The clone carrying this T cell receptor beta chain appeared many times. The antigen is unknown. The CDR3 end lies 3 residues beyond the end of the read and is filled in from the germline J gene. This record comes from a study of T cell clonality in common variable immunodeficiency. Germline V gives CDR1 KGHSH, CDR2 LQKENI. CDR3 length: 13 residues. Germline trimming cut 2 bases from V and 5 bases from J; bases unmatched to any gene: 3. General study findings and limits: CVID subjects had higher TCRbeta clonality than healthy controls, most marked in about a third.

The data were produced by immunoSEQ multiplex PCR, yet TCRdb's version contains in-frame clones alone and is incomplete. The sample lists roughly 70,000 clones, none appearing once, the ten largest making up less than 2%. What was sequenced was peripheral blood mononuclear cells. The receptor was derived from a person aged 18 to 75 in good health. The V and J genes are TRBV18 and TRBJ2-7, with 7 bases matching TRBD1. CDR3 in amino acids: CASSPYGTDEQYF. CDR3 DNA (partial): TGTGCCAGCTCACCATACGGGACAGACGAG. Combining the CDR3 with reference TRBV18 and TRBJ2-7 gives the whole variable domain NAGVMQNPRHLVRRRGQEARLRCSPMKGHSHVYWYRQLPEEGLKFMVYLQKENIIDESGMPKERFSAEFPKEGPSILRIQQVVRGDSAAYFCASSPYGTDEQYFGPGTRLTVT.